This TCR beta chain was recovered during a study of T cells expressing NK-cell markers. Study findings and constraints: These clonotypes, the leaders elsewhere, also led the CD3+CD56-NKG2C+ fraction in a handful of donors.

From its re-call of the 5' RACE reads, TCRdb lists each CDR3 protein once, without DNA. Recorded here are more than 400,000 distinct CDR3 sequences; the top ten clones represent roughly 7.2%. The CDR3 extends over 17 amino acids. Germline V gene lookup returns CDR1 LGHNA and CDR2 YSLEER. Notes on this clonotype: Its target is not known.

The receptor was isolated from a woman aged 18-69 years in good health. The J gene is TRBJ2-3, the V gene TRBV4-3; TCRdb outputs TRBD2, but without DNA this stays unchecked. The sequencing sample was made of blood T cells: a sorted CD56 or NKG2C T cell subset, CD4+ or CD8+ T cells, or bulk PBMC T cells (not recorded which). The CDR3 is CASSQDGTSGSTDTQYF.